A single sample is the source of the 3 T cell receptor beta chains below, sequenced in a study of human CD8 memory T cell subsets. Sequencing libraries of TCR beta were made by UMI-labeled 5' RACE. One entry per CDR3 protein, without DNA, is what TCRdb gives after re-calling the 5' RACE reads. The sample table sets out 15,000 to 20,000 distinct CDR3 sequences. Sequenced material: CD8+ stem-like memory T cells (TSCM and TCM) sorted from PBMCs. The subset was: stem-like memory CD8 T cells (TSTEM), CCR7+ PD-1- TIGIT-. The receptors shown here come from a human donor in good health.

The genes are TRBV20-1 and TRBJ1-1; TCRdb proposes TRBD1, but this gene call is untestable without DNA. CDR1 and CDR2 from the germline V gene are DFQATT and SNEGSKA (reference sequence). The CDR3 consists of 15 residues. The CDR3 loop reads CSATTGVSMNTEAFF.

The V gene is TRBV12-3 or TRBV12-4, the J gene TRBJ1-5; TCRdb names TRBD1, which stays unverified in the absence of DNA. The CDR3 loop spans 15 amino acids. The CDR3 spells CASSLAGAANQPQHF.

The chain employs TRBV28 and TRBJ2-1. CDR1 is MDHEN and CDR2 is SYDVKM in the germline V gene. There are 15 residues in the CDR3. CDR3 sequence reads: CASSPTGSSYNEQFF.